This TCR beta chain was recorded in a study of blood T cell repertoires in COVID-19. Study-level information: Nucleic acid was either cDNA or gDNA, and it came from T cells, B-cell-depleted T cells, or PBMCs.

V lost 1 base and J lost 7, with 8 bases in between. This CDR3 has 14 residues. Germline-derived CDR1 and CDR2 are SGHAT and FQDESV (reference sequence). Authors' analysis steps: Cell counts per sample came from amplifying reference gene primers. Data came from immunoSEQ multiplex PCR; TCRdb stores just in-frame clones and leaves some out. V, J and clone size are taken as reported in that table, and D and trimming were inferred from the DNA itself. The sample has about 190,000 clones; roughly 85% are singletons. This chain links TRBV11-1 with TRBJ1-6; D uncertain. Sequencing was done on a sample of peripheral blood. The sequence derives from a man in his fifties or sixties with active or convalescent COVID-19. This CDR3 is CASSLERGNSPLHF. In DNA form, the CDR3 reads TGTGCCAGCAGCTTAGAACGGGGAAATTCACCCCTCCACTTT.